This TCR beta chain was captured by sequencing in a study of blood T cell repertoires in COVID-19. Study at large: Acute-phase and convalescent COVID-19 samples originated in the United States, Italy and Spain.

Cohorts were assigned according to the clinical history that participants reported. Measured with immunoSEQ multiplex PCR; TCRdb has only the in-frame clones, and not every one. This table has 200,000 to 250,000 clones, approximately 80% appearing once. The CDR3 has 15 amino acids. The germline gives CDR1 LNHNV, CDR2 YYDKDF (reference sequence). Trimming pared 5 bases from V and 1 base from J, leaving 14 bases between. Sequencing used PBMCs or T cells enriched from blood (not recorded which). This TCR was recovered from a woman in her thirties or forties with acute COVID-19. The chain has TRBV15 and TRBJ1-1; tentative D call: TRBD1 (6 bases). The CDR3 reads CATSGSGHANTEAFF. For the CDR3, the DNA is TGTGCCACCAGCGGTTCGGGACATGCGAACACTGAAGCTTTCTTT.